One sample yielded the 21 T cell receptor beta chains listed below, sequenced in a study of blood T cell repertoires in COVID-19. Assay: immunoSEQ multiplex PCR; the TCRdb copy retains only in-frame clones and omits some. In the table there are tens of thousands of clones, about 88% of which are singletons. The sequenced sample was PBMCs or T cells enriched from blood (not recorded which). Receptor source: a woman in her 40s who had recovered from COVID-19.

This sequence joins TRBV4-1 and TRBJ2-3, with D maybe TRBD2 (6 bases). Germline CDR1 MGHRA, CDR2 YSYEKL. The V end lost 4 bases, the J end lost 1 base, and 15 bases lay between the germline ends. This CDR3 spans 16 amino acids. CDR3 in DNA: TGCGCCAGCAGCCTTTCCGGGACGGGAGGCACAGATACGCAGTATTTT. Protein sequence: CASSLSGTGGTDTQYF.

The V call is TRBV5-6, the J call TRBJ2-7; 8 nucleotides align to TRBD1. This CDR3 is built from 15 residues. Germline loops: CDR1 SGHDT, CDR2 YYEEEE. V lost 0 bases and J lost 2; bases outside the gene matches: 4. Here the CDR3 reads CASSLVGQEAYEQYF. CDR3 nucleotide sequence: TGTGCCAGCAGCTTGGTGGGACAGGAGGCCTACGAGCAGTACTTC.

In this sample, this clone turned up a few times. The rearrangement links TRBV2 to TRBJ2-3, with D perhaps matching TRBD2 (7 bases). The germline V gene has CDR1 SNHLY and CDR2 FYNNEI. V was trimmed by 6 bases and J by 2 bases, leaving 21 bases between them. This CDR3 is 17 amino acids long. The DNA for the CDR3 is TGTGCCAGCAGCCATCGCGGAGGCGGGGGCGACACAGATACGCAGTATTTT. It translates to CASSHRGGGGDTDTQYF.

The gene calls are TRBV5-1 and TRBJ2-7; TRBD2 aligns across 7 bases. J gave up 0 bases and V 6 bases, and 12 bases lay outside the gene matches. Germline V gene lookup returns CDR1 SGHRS and CDR2 YFSETQ. CDR3 length equals 16 residues. CDR3 sequence: CASTYVPGLSSYEQYF. In DNA form, the CDR3 reads TGCGCCAGCACATACGTACCGGGACTAAGCTCCTACGAGCAGTACTTC. Complete variable domain (other parts from reference TRBV5-1 and TRBJ2-7): KAGVTQTPRYLIKTRGQQVTLSCSPISGHRSVSWYQQTPGQGLQFLFEYFSETQRNKGNFPGRFSGRQFSNSRSEMNVSTLELGDSALYLCASTYVPGLSSYEQYFGPGTRLTVT.

The chain joins TRBV6-5 to TRBJ2-2; D perhaps matches TRBD1 (5 bases). This CDR3 contains 16 residues. The germline V gene has CDR1 MNHEY and CDR2 SVGAGI. The germline V and J ends were trimmed by 2 bases and 3 bases, with 13 bases remaining between them. In DNA form, the CDR3 reads TGTGCCAGCAGTTACAGGACACTTAGCTACACCGGGGAGCTGTTTTTT. Translating it yields CASSYRTLSYTGELFF.

The V call is TRBV27, the J call TRBJ1-2, with TRBD1 matching 9 bases. The germline CDR1 and CDR2 sequences are MNHEY and SMNVEV (reference sequence). The V gene end was trimmed by 5 bases and the J gene end by 2 bases; junction bases not matched to a gene: 6. CDR3 length: 15 amino acids. The DNA of the CDR3 is TGTGCCAGCAGTCGAACCGACAGGGGGAACTATGGCTACACCTTC. This codes for CASSRTDRGNYGYTF.

This chain uses TRBV27 with TRBJ2-3, with 9 bases matching TRBD2. The CDR3 length is 17 residues. The germline gives CDR1 MNHEY, CDR2 SMNVEV (reference sequence). After removal of 2 bases from V and 0 bases from J, the junction contained 6 bases not matched to a gene. The CDR3 DNA reads TGTGCCAGCAGTTTAAGGGCTAGCGGGATGAGCACAGATACGCAGTATTTT. Translation gives CASSLRASGMSTDTQYF.

This rearrangement joins TRBV7-6 to TRBJ2-3, with TRBD2 matching 10 bases. Germline values: CDR1 SGHVS, CDR2 FNYEAQ. This CDR3 is 15 amino acids long. V lost 5 bases and J lost 2; bases outside the gene matches: 4. The CDR3 DNA is TGTGCCAGCAGCCTCACTAGCGGGGACACAGATACGCAGTATTTT. Its protein product is CASSLTSGDTDTQYF.

The chain uses TRBV27 and TRBJ2-3, with TRBD2 matching 10 bases. J gave up 4 bases and V 5 bases, and 12 bases lay outside the gene matches. The CDR3 contains 17 residues. In germline, CDR1 is MNHEY, CDR2 SMNVEV (reference sequence). CDR3 loop: CASSQTLTSGAADTQYF. The DNA for the CDR3 is TGTGCCAGCAGTCAAACCCTTACTAGCGGGGCCGCAGATACGCAGTATTTT.

The genes are TRBV7-9 and TRBJ1-3; 8 bases match TRBD1. CDR1 SEHNR and CDR2 FQNEAQ come from the germline V gene (reference sequence). This CDR3 region has 19 residues. Trimming took 1 base from V and 3 from J; bases not matched to a gene: 14. The DNA for the CDR3 is TGTGCCAGCAGCTTAGTTGGGGGAGCCCAGGGGGCAGATGGAAACACCATATATTTT. This translates into CASSLVGGAQGADGNTIYF.

V is TRBV1 and J is TRBJ1-1; TRBD1, the D gene given by the table, was not confirmed from the DNA. TRBV1 corresponds to a pseudogene. This CDR3 contains 13 residues. CDR3 coding DNA: TGCACCAGCAGCCAGCAGTCCCACACTGAAGCTTTCTTT. Protein: CTSSQQSHTEAFF.

The chain recombines TRBV29-1 with TRBJ2-7, with D possibly being TRBD1 (6 bases). There are 13 residues in the CDR3. Germline CDR1 is SQVTM and CDR2 is ANQGSEA. Trimming cost V 0 bases and J 3 bases, with 9 bases left between them. CDR3 amino acids: CSVEDRGNYEQYF. The CDR3 nucleotides are TGCAGCGTTGAAGACAGGGGTAACTACGAGCAGTACTTC.

The chain has TRBV7-9 and TRBJ2-5; 8 bases match TRBD2. This CDR3 has 14 residues. V was pared by 4 bases and J by 5 bases, with 6 bases of the junction left unmatched. The germline V gene has CDR1 SEHNR and CDR2 FQNEAQ (reference sequence). In DNA form, the CDR3 reads TGTGCCAGCAGCTATGGACTAGCATTCGAGACCCAGTACTTC. Translation: CASSYGLAFETQYF.

The V call is TRBV7-8, the J call TRBJ2-1, with 15 positions matching TRBD2. This CDR3 is built from 16 residues. The V gene's germline CDR1 is SGHVS and CDR2 FQNEAQ. V trimming: 5 bases; J trimming: 6 bases; junction bases outside the gene matches: 5. DNA for the CDR3: TGTGCCAGCAGCCTAGGGACTAGCGGGGGGAGCAATGAGCAGTTCTTC. As protein: CASSLGTSGGSNEQFF. The full variable domain, its missing parts supplied by reference TRBV7-8 and TRBJ2-1, is GAGVSQSPRYKVAKRGQDVALRCDPISGHVSLFWYQQALGQGPEFLTYFQNEAQLDKSGLPSDRFFAERPEGSVSTLKIQRTQQEDSAVYLCASSLGTSGGSNEQFFGPGTRLTVL.

The chain is built from TRBV19 and TRBJ2-1, with TRBD1 matching over 7 bases. The germline gives CDR1 LNHDA, CDR2 SQIVND (reference sequence). The CDR3 is 13 amino acids. J gave up 2 bases and V 8 bases, and 3 bases lay outside the gene matches. As DNA, the CDR3 is TGTGCCAGTCGGGACAGCACCTACAATGAGCAGTTCTTC. Its translation: CASRDSTYNEQFF.

A single count supports this clone. V is TRBV3-1 (or the pseudogene TRBV3-2) and J is TRBJ1-5, with D tentatively TRBD1 (6 bases). Germline lookup yields CDR1 LGHDT and CDR2 YNNKEL (reference sequence). Trimming cost V 0 bases and J 11 bases, with 17 bases left between them. The CDR3 consists of 15 residues. The CDR3 region is CASSQEPGGQRTQHF. The CDR3 region has the DNA TGTGCCAGCAGCCAAGAGCCGGGGGGCCAGAGGACCCAGCATTTT.

The chain combines TRBV9 with TRBJ1-2, with 7 bases fitting TRBD1. V lost 0 bases and J lost 8; bases outside the gene matches: 4. The CDR3 runs to 13 residues. Looked up from germline, CDR1 is SGDLS and CDR2 is YYNGEE. CDR3 nucleotide sequence: TGTGCCAGCAGCGTAGAGACAGGGAAGGGCTACACCTTC. It translates to CASSVETGKGYTF.

The chain carries TRBV5-1 and TRBJ2-2; TRBD1 is a possible D gene (6 bases). The length of the CDR3 is 15 residues. Germline loops: CDR1 SGHRS, CDR2 YFSETQ. Trimming left V 2 bases short and J 5 bases short, with 13 bases between. The CDR3, as DNA: TGCGCCAGCAGCTTACAGGGTTCGGAAACCGGGGAGCTGTTTTTT. Its protein product is CASSLQGSETGELFF.

The V and J genes are TRBV10-1 and TRBJ1-1; possible D gene TRBD1, 6 bases. CDR1 is WNHNN, CDR2 SYGVQD, per germline (reference sequence). V gave up 2 bases and J gave up 9 bases, with 19 bases separating them. The CDR3 contains 15 residues. CDR3 in DNA: TGCGCCAGCAGTGAGGGCAGGCGGGGGCAACGTCAAGCTTTCTTT. Translated: CASSEGRRGQRQAFF.

The V and J genes are TRBV5-1 and TRBJ2-3, with TRBD2 matching over 7 bases. From germline, CDR1 is SGHRS and CDR2 YFSETQ. There are 16 residues in the CDR3. V lost 0 bases, J lost 2 bases, and 6 bases stayed unmatched. This CDR3 is CASSLGLAIPTDTQYF. CDR3 coding DNA: TGCGCCAGCAGCTTGGGACTAGCAATTCCCACAGATACGCAGTATTTT.

With respect to this clone: Other DNA variants within this sample encode the same CDR3. The chain combines TRBV5-1 with TRBJ1-2; 8 nucleotides agree with TRBD1. Germline trimming cut 3 bases from V and 5 bases from J; bases unmatched to any gene: 6. The CDR3 contains 14 residues. Germline V lookup: CDR1 SGHRS, CDR2 YFSETQ. The CDR3, as DNA: TGCGCCAGCAGCTCTACAGGGGGTGTATATGGCTACACCTTC. This translates into CASSSTGGVYGYTF.